This T cell receptor (beta chain) appears in the sequencing data of a study of cytomegalovirus exposure and HLA in healthy donors. Study-wide context: Across 300 to 400 genotyped donors, 81% landed in the Caucasian-associated ancestry cluster.

Trimming cost V 7 bases and J 2 bases, with 19 bases left between them. Germline V gene data show CDR1 as MDHEN and CDR2 as SYDVKM. The CDR3 spans 16 residues. In the PCR, 60 Vbeta and 13 Jbeta primers were used. Only in-frame clones appear in the TCRdb table, and some are missing; sequencing was by immunoSEQ multiplex PCR. This sample has roughly 130,000 clones, with around 79% found just once. Sequencing was carried out using PBMCs. The clonotype originates from a female donor in good health and CMV-seronegative. V usage is TRBV28 and J usage is TRBJ2-3; possible D gene TRBD2, 5 bases. This chain's CDR3 is CASKKPAAANTDTQYF. CDR3 in DNA: TGTGCCAGCAAGAAACCGGCAGCGGCCAACACAGATACGCAGTATTTT.